Presented here are 9 T cell receptor beta chains from one specimen sequenced in a study of cytotoxic CD8 clonotypes in ibrutinib-treated CLL. Data came from immunoSEQ multiplex PCR; TCRdb stores just in-frame clones and leaves some out. This sample yields over 70,000 clones, of which more than 70% are seen a single time; around 5% belongs to the top ten. Specimen: PBMCs, collected before ibrutinib treatment. The receptors derive from a human donor with chronic lymphocytic leukemia.

This clone was seen just once. The CDR3 loop is CASSLRGNNEQFF. The CDR3 nucleotides are TGCGCCAGTTCTCTCAGGGGAAACAATGAGCAGTTCTTC. The J gene is TRBJ2-1, the V gene TRBV23-1; TRBD1 is a possible D gene (6 bases). Being an ORF, TRBV23-1 has a function that is uncertain. V lost 9 bases and J lost 5, with 14 bases in between. This CDR3 spans 13 amino acids.

The rearrangement uses TRBV28 and TRBJ2-7; TRBD1 or TRBD2 may be the D gene (6 bases each). The CDR3 length is 15 residues. V was clipped by 4 bases and J by 0 bases, with 13 bases between them. CDR1 is MDHEN, CDR2 SYDVKM, per germline. The CDR3: CASSSRGGSSYEQYF. The CDR3 DNA is TGTGCCAGCAGTTCCCGAGGGGGGAGCTCCTACGAGCAGTACTTC.

The genes are TRBV6-6 and TRBJ1-5, with D unresolved. Germline-derived CDR1 and CDR2 are MNHNY and SVGAGI (reference sequence). This CDR3 spans 14 amino acids. V was pared by 2 bases and J by 5 bases, with 10 bases between. Written as DNA, the CDR3 is TGTGCCAGCAGTTACGCGCGAAACGATCAGCCCCAGCATTTT. Protein: CASSYARNDQPQHF.

This chain joins TRBV19 and TRBJ2-3; maybe TRBD1 (7 bases). The CDR3 is made up of 13 amino acids. Germline V gives CDR1 LNHDA, CDR2 SQIVND (reference sequence). With 5 bases removed from V and 5 bases from J, the gap between germline ends came to 11 bases. The CDR3 nucleotides are TGTGCCAGTAGTTTGCAGGGGGGAGATACGCAGTATTTT. Protein: CASSLQGGDTQYF.

CDR3 in amino acids: CASSQEFPGGTYEQYF. CDR3 DNA sequence: TGTGCCAGCAGCCAAGAATTTCCGGGGGGGACCTACGAGCAGTACTTC. The V and J genes are TRBV4-2 and TRBJ2-7; 8 positions agree with TRBD2. The CDR3 is made up of 16 amino acids. The germline V gene encodes CDR1 LGHNA and CDR2 YNFKEQ. Unmatched junction bases numbered 6, after V lost 0 bases and J lost 2 bases.

J is TRBJ2-7 and V is TRBV10-2; D may be TRBD1 (5 bases). CDR1 and CDR2 from the germline V gene are WSHSY and SAAADI. This CDR3 region has 14 residues. Trimming shortened V by 9 bases and J by 1 base, and 16 bases separated the two germline ends. CDR3 loop: CASYDSRVSYEQYF. CDR3 bases: TGCGCCAGTTACGACAGCAGAGTGTCCTACGAGCAGTACTTC.

The chain couples TRBV6-1 to TRBJ2-7; tentatively, D is TRBD1 or TRBD2 (5 bases each). In germline, CDR1 is MNHNS, CDR2 SASEGT. The CDR3 is made up of 15 amino acids. Trimming removed 3 bases from V and 2 bases from J, with 14 bases in between. CDR3 amino acids: CASSDRGRNTYEQYF. In DNA, the CDR3 is TGTGCCAGCAGTGACCGGGGACGGAATACCTACGAGCAGTACTTC.

This chain connects TRBV9 to TRBJ2-3, with D hard to call. The ends were cut back, 3 bases at V and 5 bases at J, with 16 bases in the middle. This CDR3 is 15 amino acids long. Per the germline V gene, CDR1 is SGDLS and CDR2 is YYNGEE. The CDR3 DNA follows: TGTGCCAGCAGCGGCCGGGTAGCAGCTCAAGATACGCAGTATTTT. Translation: CASSGRVAAQDTQYF.

This chain joins TRBV5-1 and TRBJ2-1; 9 bases line up with TRBD2. The CDR3 contains 15 residues. Trimming cost V 2 bases and J 0 bases; bases outside gene matches: 0. Germline V gene sequence: CDR1 SGHRS, CDR2 YFSETQ. The CDR3 region has the DNA TGCGCCAGCAGCTTTAGCGGGAGCTCCTACAATGAGCAGTTCTTC. This encodes CASSFSGSSYNEQFF.